These 26 T cell receptor beta chains were sequenced from one sample in a study of T cells in Graves' hyperthyroidism and ophthalmopathy. Amplified TCR beta CDR3 regions came from RNA transcripts. The TCR CDR3 first-round RT-PCR relied on the HTBI primer set. One entry per CDR3 protein results from TCRdb running MiXCR on the multiplex PCR reads. This sample has over 250,000 distinct CDR3 sequences, with 20% to 30% found just once. Material for sequencing was blood. The receptors originated from a man aged 35 to 55 with Graves' hyperthyroidism that later progressed to Graves' ophthalmopathy.

The gene calls are TRBV12-3 or TRBV12-4 and TRBJ1-2; no reliable D call. The germline V and J ends were trimmed by 3 bases and 4 bases, with 9 bases remaining between them. The CDR3 loop spans 13 amino acids. The CDR3 coding sequence is TGTGCCAGCAGTTTCCAACAGACCTATGGCTACACCTTC. Its protein product is CASSFQQTYGYTF.

Ten or more counts support this clonotype. The DNA of the CDR3 is TGTGCCAGCAGGACTCCTCGACTAGCGGGAGGTGGGGCCAACGTCCTGACTTTC. It encodes CASRTPRLAGGGANVLTF. The chain employs TRBV28 and TRBJ2-6; 13 bases match TRBD2. The V segment lost 6 bases and the J segment 3 bases; nucleotides outside the gene matches: 8. This CDR3 is 18 amino acids long. The germline V gene encodes CDR1 MDHEN and CDR2 SYDVKM.

This clonotype came up many times. The V gene is TRBV20-1, the J gene TRBJ1-1; unclear D gene. V shed 3 bases and J shed 1 base, with 6 bases lying between them. Germline-derived CDR1 and CDR2 are DFQATT and SNEGSKA (reference sequence). The CDR3 length is 12 residues. The CDR3 here is CSASLRNTEAFF. The DNA of the CDR3 is TGCAGTGCTAGTTTAAGGAACACTGAAGCTTTCTTT.

This clonotype was counted many times. This rearrangement joins TRBV18 to TRBJ2-3; D unresolved. The V end was cut by 0 bases, the J end by 6 bases, with 10 bases between. Germline-derived CDR1 and CDR2 are KGHSH and LQKENI. CDR3 length: 14 amino acids. This CDR3 is CASSPPVESDTQYF. CDR3 coding DNA: TGTGCCAGCTCACCACCGGTAGAATCCGATACGCAGTATTTT. The full variable domain, in which reference TRBV18 and TRBJ2-3 provide the parts outside the CDR3, is NAGVMQNPRHLVRRRGQEARLRCSPMKGHSHVYWYRQLPEEGLKFMVYLQKENIIDESGMPKERFSAEFPKEGPSILRIQQVVRGDSAAYFCASSPPVESDTQYFGPGTRLTVL.

This clonotype occurred many times. CDR3 protein: CASSYSGGRYEQYF. CDR3 bases: TGTGCCAGCAGTTACTCTGGGGGGCGTTACGAGCAGTACTTC. This rearrangement joins TRBV6-5 to TRBJ2-7, with D possibly being TRBD1 or TRBD2 (6 bases each). Germline CDR1 MNHEY, CDR2 SVGAGI. V dropped 0 bases and J dropped 4 bases, with 10 bases sitting between them. The CDR3 runs to 14 residues.

This clonotype was detected a few times. V usage is TRBV5-1 and J usage is TRBJ2-5, with 8 positions matching TRBD2. The germline V gene has CDR1 SGHRS and CDR2 YFSETQ. This CDR3 has 16 amino acids. The junction had 10 bases not matched to a gene; V was cut back by 1 base and J by 5 bases. In DNA, the CDR3 is TGCGCCAGCAGCTTGTATTTGGGGACTAGAAGTGAGACCCAGTACTTC. This sequence encodes CASSLYLGTRSETQYF. The whole variable domain, remainder taken from reference TRBV5-1 and TRBJ2-5, is KAGVTQTPRYLIKTRGQQVTLSCSPISGHRSVSWYQQTPGQGLQFLFEYFSETQRNKGNFPGRFSGRQFSNSRSEMNVSTLELGDSALYLCASSLYLGTRSETQYFGPGTRLLVL.

This clonotype was observed at least ten times. The chain combines TRBV6-1 with TRBJ2-2; 7 nucleotides match TRBD1. After removal of 7 bases from V and 9 bases from J, the junction contained 11 bases not matched to a gene. CDR1 and CDR2 (germline): MNHNS, SASEGT. The CDR3 is made up of 14 amino acids. CDR3 nucleotide sequence: TGTGCCAGCACTATGGACAGGTCCATTCGGGAGCTGTTTTTT. Residues: CASTMDRSIRELFF.

This clonotype was seen at least ten times. The chain carries TRBV5-4 and TRBJ2-5, with 10 nucleotides matching TRBD2. Unmatched junction bases numbered 11, after V lost 0 bases and J lost 9 bases. The CDR3 consists of 16 residues. The germline CDR1 and CDR2 sequences are SGHNT and YYREEE (reference sequence). The CDR3 region is CASSLAVSSGSTAQYF. CDR3 sequence (DNA): TGTGCCAGCAGCTTGGCCGTCTCTAGCGGGAGTACCGCCCAGTACTTC.

This clonotype was recorded many times. The J gene is TRBJ2-5, the V gene TRBV20-1; the match to TRBD1 covers 7 bases. The CDR3 sequence is 17 residues long. J gave up 4 bases and V 0 bases, and 14 bases lay outside the gene matches. The germline gives CDR1 DFQATT, CDR2 SNEGSKA (reference sequence). CDR3 nucleotide sequence: TGCAGTGCTAGAGATTACAGACAGGGTCGCTTTCGAGAGACCCAGTACTTC. Amino acids: CSARDYRQGRFRETQYF.

The rearrangement uses TRBV19 and TRBJ1-2; 7 bases match TRBD1. The germline V gene has CDR1 LNHDA and CDR2 SQIVND (reference sequence). The CDR3 consists of 16 residues. Trimming cost V 0 bases and J 7 bases; bases outside gene matches: 11. The CDR3 nucleotides are TGTGCCAGTAGTATAGATCACCACGACAGGGCAAGTGGCTACACCTTC. Amino acids: CASSIDHHDRASGYTF.

This clonotype was recorded many times. J is TRBJ2-2 and V is TRBV27, with 10 nucleotides matching TRBD1. The CDR3 has 17 amino acids. The germline V gene has CDR1 MNHEY and CDR2 SMNVEV (reference sequence). V lost 5 bases and J lost 5; bases outside the gene matches: 11. As DNA, the CDR3 is TGTGCCAGCAGTACCTCTCGGACAGGGGGTGGTACCGGGGAGCTGTTTTTT. Its translation: CASSTSRTGGGTGELFF.

There are many counts of this clonotype. This may come from a read error, since a much larger clone is one base off. The chain is built from TRBV7-2 and TRBJ2-5, with D possibly being TRBD1 (5 bases). V gave up 5 bases and J gave up 6 bases, with 16 bases separating them. The germline gives CDR1 SGHTA, CDR2 FQGNSA. The CDR3 sequence is 14 residues long. CDR3 sequence (DNA): TGTGCCAGCAGCCGAATCGAAAGGGGAAAGACCCAGTACTTC. Protein: CASSRIERGKTQYF.

This clonotype was seen at least ten times. V is TRBV27 and J is TRBJ2-7; D may be TRBD1 (8 bases). V lost 5 bases to trimming and J lost 2 bases, with 16 bases between them. Germline CDR1 reads MNHEY; CDR2 reads SMNVEV (reference sequence). The CDR3 contains 15 residues. CDR3 nucleotides: TGTGCCAGCAGTGCGTACAGGGGGGGACCCTACGAGCAGTACTTC. Its translation: CASSAYRGGPYEQYF.

In this sample, this clonotype turned up many times. The chain joins TRBV30 to TRBJ2-7, with D uncertain. This CDR3 is 11 amino acids long. The germline V gene encodes CDR1 GTSNPN and CDR2 SVGIG (reference sequence). V was shortened by 2 bases and J by 6 bases, with 8 bases between the two germline ends. This CDR3 is CAWSRIGEQYF. CDR3 DNA sequence: TGTGCCTGGAGTCGTATTGGCGAGCAGTACTTC.

This chain links TRBV6-4 with TRBJ1-5; 8 positions match TRBD1. The CDR3 length is 21 residues. Germline CDR1 reads MRHNA; CDR2 reads SNTAGT. Germline trimming cut 6 bases from V and 0 bases from J; bases unmatched to any gene: 22. The DNA for the CDR3 is TGTGCCAGCAGAACCTACAGGGGTTTCCGGACAGGGAGAAATAGCAATCAGCCCCAGCATTTT. Amino acid sequence: CASRTYRGFRTGRNSNQPQHF.

This clonotype has ten or more counts. The rearrangement joins TRBV28 to TRBJ1-2, with 7 bases aligning to TRBD1. Looked up from germline, CDR1 is MDHEN and CDR2 is SYDVKM. CDR3 length: 14 residues. V dropped 7 bases and J dropped 3; count of bases not matched to a gene: 8. CDR3 DNA sequence: TGTGCCAGCACCCAGCCCGGGACAGACTATGGCTACACCTTC. This encodes CASTQPGTDYGYTF.

The V call is TRBV3-1, the J call TRBJ1-5; tentatively, D is TRBD1 (5 bases). Germline V gives CDR1 LGHDT, CDR2 YNNKEL (reference sequence). This CDR3 spans 15 amino acids. V was clipped by 0 bases and J by 2 bases, with 8 bases between them. CDR3 coding DNA: TGTGCCAGCAGCCAAGATCCGGGGGGCAATCAGCCCCAGCATTTT. Translating gives CASSQDPGGNQPQHF.

This clonotype was recorded at least ten times. The chain combines TRBV5-1 with TRBJ1-1; the D is unclear. From germline, CDR1 is SGHRS and CDR2 YFSETQ. V was trimmed by 7 bases and J by 1 base, leaving 17 bases between them. The CDR3 runs to 15 residues. CDR3 in amino acids: CASSQQKTKNTEAFF. In DNA, the CDR3 is TGCGCCAGCTCTCAACAAAAGACGAAGAACACTGAAGCTTTCTTT.

This clonotype came up many times. The rearrangement links TRBV18 to TRBJ1-1; no definite D call. The V gene lost 5 bases and the J gene lost 6 bases, with 13 bases spanning the gap. The germline gives CDR1 KGHSH, CDR2 LQKENI. The CDR3 covers 13 residues. CDR3 protein: CASSSLDRPEAFF. The CDR3, as DNA: TGTGCCAGCTCATCCTTAGATCGTCCTGAAGCTTTCTTT.

This rearrangement joins TRBV20-1 to TRBJ1-1; 7 nucleotides match TRBD1. Germline V gene data show CDR1 as DFQATT and CDR2 as SNEGSKA (reference sequence). The CDR3 has 15 amino acids. The V gene end was trimmed by 3 bases and the J gene end by 2 bases; junction bases not matched to a gene: 9. Here the CDR3 DNA reads TGCAGTGCTAGTTCCCCCGGGACAGTCAACACTGAAGCTTTCTTT. Its translation is CSASSPGTVNTEAFF.

This clonotype has just one count. The CDR3 spells CAWSGEIGELFF. The CDR3 nucleotides are TGTGCCTGGAGTGGCGAGATCGGGGAGCTGTTTTTT. The gene calls are TRBV30 and TRBJ2-2; D uncertain. Between the trimmed V and J ends, which lost 1 base and 7 bases, there was a span of 7 bases. The CDR3 extends over 12 amino acids. CDR1 is GTSNPN, CDR2 SVGIG, per germline (reference sequence).

This clonotype has at least ten counts. The chain has TRBV12-3 or TRBV12-4 and TRBJ2-5; D might be TRBD1 (6 bases). The CDR3 totals 14 residues. The ends were cut back, 3 bases at V and 1 base at J, with 9 bases in the middle. The CDR3 DNA reads TGTGCCAGCAGTTTCTCAGGGGCCCAAGAGACCCAGTACTTC. Amino acids: CASSFSGAQETQYF.

Ten or more counts support this clonotype. The genes are TRBV6-5 and TRBJ1-2, with 7 bases that match TRBD1. CDR1 is MNHEY, CDR2 SVGAGI, per germline. This CDR3 is built from 14 residues. Trimming at V came to 0 bases and at J to 7 bases, leaving 5 bases not matched to a gene. CDR3 sequence: CASSYSYRGGGYTF. The CDR3, as DNA: TGTGCCAGCAGTTACTCTTACAGGGGAGGTGGCTACACCTTC.

In its sample, this clonotype was seen many times. The genes are TRBV11-1 and TRBJ2-7, with 8 positions matching TRBD1. The CDR3 contains 15 residues. Germline V gene sequence: CDR1 SGHAT, CDR2 FQDESV (reference sequence). V gave up 2 bases and J gave up 1 base; unmatched junction bases: 4. CDR3 nucleotides: TGTGCCAGCAGCTTATATAGGGACAGGTCCTACGAGCAGTACTTC. Its translation is CASSLYRDRSYEQYF.

V is TRBV7-2 and J is TRBJ1-1, with D unclear. Germline V lookup: CDR1 SGHTA, CDR2 FQGNSA. The V gene lost 4 bases and the J gene lost 9 bases, with 15 bases spanning the gap. This CDR3 is 13 amino acids long. This CDR3 is CASSSGVRVKAFF. Here the CDR3 DNA reads TGTGCCAGCAGCTCCGGGGTCCGGGTGAAAGCTTTCTTT.

Ten or more counts support this clonotype. The J gene is TRBJ2-5, the V gene TRBV27; D perhaps matches TRBD2 (6 bases). CDR3 length: 15 residues. V lost 2 bases to trimming and J lost 5 bases, with 15 bases between them. Germline-derived CDR1 and CDR2 are MNHEY and SMNVEV (reference sequence). The CDR3 sequence: CASSLNAGRWETQYF. CDR3 coding DNA: TGTGCCAGCAGTTTAAATGCGGGAAGGTGGGAGACCCAGTACTTC.